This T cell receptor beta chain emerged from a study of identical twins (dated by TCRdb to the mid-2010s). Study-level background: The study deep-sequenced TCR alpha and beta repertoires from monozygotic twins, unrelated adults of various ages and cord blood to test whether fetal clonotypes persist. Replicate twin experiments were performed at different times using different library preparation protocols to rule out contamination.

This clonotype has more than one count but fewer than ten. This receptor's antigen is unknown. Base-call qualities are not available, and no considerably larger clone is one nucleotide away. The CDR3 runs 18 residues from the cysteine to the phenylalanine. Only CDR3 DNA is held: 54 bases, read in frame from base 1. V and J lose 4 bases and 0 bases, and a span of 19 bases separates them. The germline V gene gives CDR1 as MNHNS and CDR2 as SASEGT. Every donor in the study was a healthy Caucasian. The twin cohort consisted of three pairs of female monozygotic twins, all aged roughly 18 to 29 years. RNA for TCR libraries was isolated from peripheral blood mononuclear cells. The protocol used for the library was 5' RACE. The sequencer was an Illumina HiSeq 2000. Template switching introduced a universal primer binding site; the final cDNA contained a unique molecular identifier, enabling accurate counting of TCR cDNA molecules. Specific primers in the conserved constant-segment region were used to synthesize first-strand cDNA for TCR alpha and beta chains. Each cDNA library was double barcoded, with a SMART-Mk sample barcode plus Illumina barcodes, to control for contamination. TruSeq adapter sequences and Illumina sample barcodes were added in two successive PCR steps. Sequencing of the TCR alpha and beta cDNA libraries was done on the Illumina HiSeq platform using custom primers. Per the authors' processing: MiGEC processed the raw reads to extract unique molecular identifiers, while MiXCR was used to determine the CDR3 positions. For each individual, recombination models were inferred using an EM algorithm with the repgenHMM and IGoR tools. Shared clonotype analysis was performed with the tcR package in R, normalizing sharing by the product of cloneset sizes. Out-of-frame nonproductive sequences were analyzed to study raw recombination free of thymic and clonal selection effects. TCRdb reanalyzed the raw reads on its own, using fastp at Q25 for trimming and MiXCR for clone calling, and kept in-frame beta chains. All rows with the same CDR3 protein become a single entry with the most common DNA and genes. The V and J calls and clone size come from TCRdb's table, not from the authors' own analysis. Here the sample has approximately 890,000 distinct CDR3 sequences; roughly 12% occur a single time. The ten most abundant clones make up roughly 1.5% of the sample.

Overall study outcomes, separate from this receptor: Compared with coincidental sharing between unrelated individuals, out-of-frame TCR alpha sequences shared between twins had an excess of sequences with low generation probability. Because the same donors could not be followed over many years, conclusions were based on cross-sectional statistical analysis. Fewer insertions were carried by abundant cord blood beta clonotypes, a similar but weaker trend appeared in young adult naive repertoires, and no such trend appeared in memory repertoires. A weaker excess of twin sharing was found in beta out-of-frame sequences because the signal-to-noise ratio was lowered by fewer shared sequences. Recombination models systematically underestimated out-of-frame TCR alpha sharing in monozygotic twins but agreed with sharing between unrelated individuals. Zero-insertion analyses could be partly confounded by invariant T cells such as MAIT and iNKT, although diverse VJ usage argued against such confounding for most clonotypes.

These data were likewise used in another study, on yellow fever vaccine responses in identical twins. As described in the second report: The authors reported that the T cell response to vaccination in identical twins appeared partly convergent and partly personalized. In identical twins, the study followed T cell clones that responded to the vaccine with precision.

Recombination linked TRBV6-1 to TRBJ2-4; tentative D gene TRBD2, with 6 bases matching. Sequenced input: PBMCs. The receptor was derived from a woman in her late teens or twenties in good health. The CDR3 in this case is CASSVPGLPTLAKNIQYF. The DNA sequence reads TGTGCCAGCAGTGTGCCGGGACTCCCAACACTAGCCAAAAACATTCAGTACTTC.